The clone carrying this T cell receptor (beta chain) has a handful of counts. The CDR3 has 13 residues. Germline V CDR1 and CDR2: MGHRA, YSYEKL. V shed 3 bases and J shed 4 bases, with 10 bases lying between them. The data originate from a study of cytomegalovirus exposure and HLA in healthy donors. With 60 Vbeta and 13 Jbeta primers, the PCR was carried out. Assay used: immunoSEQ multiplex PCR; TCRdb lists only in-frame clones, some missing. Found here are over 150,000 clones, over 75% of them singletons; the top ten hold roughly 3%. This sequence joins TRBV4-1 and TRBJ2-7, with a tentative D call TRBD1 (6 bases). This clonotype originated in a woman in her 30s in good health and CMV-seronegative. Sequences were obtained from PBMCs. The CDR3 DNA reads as TGCGCCAGCAGCCATGGACAGAGATACGAGCAGTACTTC. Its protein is CASSHGQRYEQYF.